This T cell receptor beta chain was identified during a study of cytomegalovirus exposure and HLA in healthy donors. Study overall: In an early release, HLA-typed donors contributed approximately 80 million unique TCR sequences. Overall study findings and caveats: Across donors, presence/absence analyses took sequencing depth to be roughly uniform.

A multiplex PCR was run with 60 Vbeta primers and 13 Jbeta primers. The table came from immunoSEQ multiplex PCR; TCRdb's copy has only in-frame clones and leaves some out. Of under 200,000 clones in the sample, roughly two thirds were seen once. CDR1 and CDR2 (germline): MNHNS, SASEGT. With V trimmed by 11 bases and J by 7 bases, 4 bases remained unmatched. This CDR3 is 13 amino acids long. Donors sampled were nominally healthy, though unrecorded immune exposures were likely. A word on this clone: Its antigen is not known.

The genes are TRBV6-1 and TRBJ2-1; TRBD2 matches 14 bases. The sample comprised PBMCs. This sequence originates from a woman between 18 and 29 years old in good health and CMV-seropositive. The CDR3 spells CAGRLAGGNEQFF. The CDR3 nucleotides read TGTGCCGGACGACTAGCGGGAGGGAATGAGCAGTTCTTC.